Listed here are 32 T cell receptor beta chains from one sample, sequenced in a study of neoadjuvant nivolumab and ipilimumab in lung cancer. Repertoires were generated with immunoSEQ multiplex PCR, while TCRdb's copy carries only in-frame clones and drops some. The table shows roughly 30,000 clones, with just over 90% occurring only once. The source was peripheral blood, collected after neoadjuvant nivolumab, alone or with ipilimumab, at or shortly before surgery. These receptors were taken from an adult with non-small cell lung cancer.

This clone was observed a single time. The chain joins TRBV10-3 to TRBJ1-5, with D unclear. V was cut by 0 bases and J by 3 bases, with 3 bases left in between. The germline V gene encodes CDR1 ENHRY and CDR2 SYGVKD. The CDR3 has 13 amino acids. CDR3 sequence: CAISESPNQPQHF. In DNA form, the CDR3 reads TGTGCCATCAGTGAGTCCCCCAATCAGCCCCAGCATTTT.

The rearrangement uses TRBV18 and TRBJ2-2; no clear D. Between the trimmed V and J ends, which lost 4 bases and 7 bases, there was a span of 22 bases. Per germline, CDR1 KGHSH and CDR2 LQKENI. There are 17 residues in the CDR3. CDR3 region: CASSLLPTVSVGGELFF. CDR3 DNA: TGTGCCAGCTCACTCCTTCCCACGGTCTCCGTCGGCGGGGAGCTGTTTTTT.

V and J are TRBV20-1 and TRBJ1-1, with D unresolved. Trimming removed 6 bases from V and 0 bases from J, with 5 bases in between. Germline V lookup: CDR1 DFQATT, CDR2 SNEGSKA (reference sequence). CDR3 length equals 11 residues. Here the CDR3 reads CSAMMNTEAFF. The CDR3 coding sequence is TGCAGTGCCATGATGAACACTGAAGCTTTCTTT.

V and J are TRBV5-1 and TRBJ2-7; TRBD1 agrees at 7 bases. Germline-derived CDR1 and CDR2 are SGHRS and YFSETQ. This CDR3 contains 13 residues. The V and J ends lost 0 bases and 9 bases, in that order; junction bases with no gene match: 6. The CDR3 is CASSLARQGGQYF. The CDR3 bases are TGCGCCAGCAGCTTGGCCCGACAGGGTGGGCAGTACTTC.

The chain recombines TRBV29-1 with TRBJ2-2; 8 bases line up with TRBD2. Germline V CDR1 and CDR2: SQVTM, ANQGSEA. The V and J ends lost 4 bases and 4 bases, in that order; junction bases with no gene match: 8. This CDR3 region has 15 residues. This chain's CDR3 is CSVAAQRGSTGELFF. DNA of the CDR3: TGCAGCGTTGCTGCCCAGCGGGGGAGCACCGGGGAGCTGTTTTTT.

The gene calls are TRBV29-1 and TRBJ2-2; 8 nucleotides line up with TRBD1. The CDR3 consists of 14 residues. The V segment lost 4 bases and the J segment 3 bases; nucleotides outside the gene matches: 4. From germline, CDR1 is SQVTM and CDR2 ANQGSEA. CDR3 bases: TGCAGCGTTGTTGTACAGGGGGACACCGGGGAGCTGTTTTTT. Its protein is CSVVVQGDTGELFF.

The V gene is TRBV2, the J gene TRBJ1-6, with D perhaps TRBD1 (5 bases). CDR1 is SNHLY, CDR2 FYNNEI, per germline. The V and J ends lost 10 bases and 10 bases respectively, with 17 bases between them. This CDR3 contains 13 residues. The DNA for the CDR3 is TGTGCCACCCAGGGAGGATTTGGGTCACCCCTCCACTTT. The encoded protein is CATQGGFGSPLHF.

The V gene is TRBV2, the J gene TRBJ2-1; D is unresolved. Germline assignment: CDR1 SNHLY and CDR2 FYNNEI. V lost 11 bases and J lost 8, with 13 bases in between. This CDR3 region has 11 residues. CDR3 region: CASRRVDEQFF. CDR3 sequence (DNA): TGTGCCTCCCGACGCGTGGATGAGCAGTTCTTC.

This clone came up once. The chain joins TRBV5-1 to TRBJ1-4; 7 bases are a match to TRBD1. The junction had 5 bases not matched to a gene; V was cut back by 1 base and J by 2 bases. The germline V gene has CDR1 SGHRS and CDR2 YFSETQ. The CDR3 extends over 16 amino acids. CDR3 DNA: TGCGCCAGCAGCTTGATAGGGGGCGCGACTAATGAAAAACTGTTTTTT. This codes for CASSLIGGATNEKLFF. Combining the CDR3 with reference TRBV5-1 and TRBJ1-4 gives the whole variable domain KAGVTQTPRYLIKTRGQQVTLSCSPISGHRSVSWYQQTPGQGLQFLFEYFSETQRNKGNFPGRFSGRQFSNSRSEMNVSTLELGDSALYLCASSLIGGATNEKLFFGSGTQLSVL.

The chain has TRBV7-2 and TRBJ2-5; TRBD2 matches at 12 bases. The V segment lost 5 bases and the J segment 4 bases; nucleotides outside the gene matches: 5. Germline CDR1 SGHTA, CDR2 FQGNSA. The CDR3 loop spans 15 amino acids. The CDR3 sequence: CASSPASGGAETQYF. CDR3 bases: TGTGCCAGCAGCCCAGCTAGCGGGGGGGCAGAGACCCAGTACTTC.

The chain has TRBV4-1 and TRBJ2-5, with D unresolved. V was clipped by 0 bases and J by 1 base, with 15 bases between them. CDR1 MGHRA and CDR2 YSYEKL come from the germline V gene. This CDR3 has 17 residues. CDR3: CASSQEWSARGQETQYF. The CDR3 DNA reads as TGCGCCAGCAGCCAAGAGTGGTCGGCTCGAGGCCAAGAGACCCAGTACTTC.

This chain uses TRBV5-4 with TRBJ2-2, with a weak D call TRBD1 (5 bases). The CDR3 has 16 amino acids. From germline, CDR1 is SGHNT and CDR2 YYREEE (reference sequence). The germline V and J ends were trimmed by 4 bases and 0 bases, with 13 bases remaining between them. CDR3 region: CASSDRQFANTGELFF. In DNA, the CDR3 is TGTGCCAGCAGCGACAGACAGTTCGCGAACACCGGGGAGCTGTTTTTT.

The chain is built from TRBV2 and TRBJ1-4, with TRBD1 matching 10 bases. The CDR3 covers 15 residues. Germline CDR1 reads SNHLY; CDR2 reads FYNNEI. The V gene end was trimmed by 5 bases and the J gene end by 5 bases; junction bases not matched to a gene: 5. The CDR3 loop is CASSRTGGKNEKLFF. The CDR3 DNA is TGTGCCAGCAGTAGGACAGGGGGTAAAAATGAAAAACTGTTTTTT.

The chain recombines TRBV25-1 with TRBJ1-5, with D maybe TRBD1 (6 bases). The CDR3 sequence is 14 residues long. V was cut by 3 bases and J by 6 bases, with 12 bases left in between. Germline V lookup: CDR1 MGHDK, CDR2 SYGVNS. The CDR3 DNA reads as TGTGCCAGCAGTGATCCAGGGGAAGCTCAGCCCCAGCATTTT. It translates to CASSDPGEAQPQHF.

The CDR3 DNA follows: TGTGCCAGCAGCCGCCAGGGCGGAAGGTTGGCTTTCTTT. Amino acids: CASSRQGGRLAFF. The V gene is TRBV7-9, the J gene TRBJ1-1; a weak D match, TRBD1 (5 bases). Germline lookup yields CDR1 SEHNR and CDR2 FQNEAQ (reference sequence). CDR3 length: 13 residues. V was clipped by 5 bases and J by 11 bases, with 18 bases between them.

The V and J genes are TRBV7-2 and TRBJ1-2, with a tentative D call TRBD1 (5 bases). Trimming left V 1 base short and J 0 bases short, with 6 bases between. This CDR3 spans 14 amino acids. Germline loops: CDR1 SGHTA, CDR2 FQGNSA. CDR3 sequence: CASSLGGPNYGYTF. CDR3 DNA: TGTGCCAGCAGCTTAGGGGGCCCTAACTATGGCTACACCTTC. Full variable domain (outside the CDR3, taken from reference TRBV7-2 and TRBJ1-2): GAGVSQSPSNKVTEKGKDVELRCDPISGHTALYWYRQSLGQGLEFLIYFQGNSAPDKSGLPSDRFSAERTGGSVSTLTIQRTQQEDSAVYLCASSLGGPNYGYTFGSGTRLTVV.

The V call is TRBV5-1, the J call TRBJ2-3; unclear D gene. V was shortened by 5 bases and J by 4 bases, with 14 bases between the two germline ends. The CDR3 extends over 14 amino acids. CDR1 is SGHRS, CDR2 YFSETQ, per germline. The CDR3, as DNA: TGCGCCAGCAGGTCAAGCGTCCCCCCAGATACGCAGTATTTT. Its translation: CASRSSVPPDTQYF.

The sample holds one count of this clone. J is TRBJ2-7 and V is TRBV5-3; D remains ambiguous. TRBV5-3 is an open reading frame, and its role is uncertain. The CDR3 consists of 13 residues. V lost 2 bases and J 3 bases, leaving 9 bases between the germline ends. The CDR3 region has the DNA TGTGCCAGAAGCTTCGCTGGGTTCTACGAGCAGTACTTC. It translates to CARSFAGFYEQYF.

The genes are TRBV19 and TRBJ2-3, with 14 nucleotides matching TRBD2. Per germline, CDR1 LNHDA and CDR2 SQIVND (reference sequence). The CDR3 loop spans 18 amino acids. With 5 bases clipped from V and 0 bases from J, the junction kept 7 bases outside the gene matches. This chain's CDR3 is CASSPGLAGASSTDTQYF. The CDR3, as DNA: TGTGCCAGTAGTCCGGGACTAGCGGGGGCCTCTAGCACAGATACGCAGTATTTT.

Only a few counts were recorded for this clone. V usage is TRBV7-9 and J usage is TRBJ2-7; D not certain. Trimming took off 2 bases at V and 2 bases at J, with 4 bases between the two ends. CDR3 length: 12 amino acids. Germline V gives CDR1 SEHNR, CDR2 FQNEAQ (reference sequence). CDR3 residues: CASSLRTYEQYF. The CDR3, as DNA: TGTGCCAGCAGCTTAAGGACCTACGAGCAGTACTTC.

V is TRBV7-9 and J is TRBJ1-2, with D hard to call. The V end lost 5 bases, the J end lost 1 base, and 8 bases lay between the germline ends. Germline-derived CDR1 and CDR2 are SEHNR and FQNEAQ (reference sequence). The CDR3 has 13 residues. The CDR3 protein is CASSGMGNYGYTF. The CDR3 DNA follows: TGTGCCAGCAGCGGAATGGGTAACTATGGCTACACCTTC.

This clone was recorded only once. J is TRBJ1-2 and V is TRBV10-3, with TRBD1 as a possible D gene (5 bases). CDR1 is ENHRY and CDR2 is SYGVKD in the germline V gene. The CDR3 contains 13 residues. The germline V and J ends were trimmed by 6 bases and 2 bases, with 10 bases remaining between them. CDR3 bases: TGTGCCATCAGCCAGGGTTCAAACTATGGCTACACCTTC. It encodes CAISQGSNYGYTF.

The rearrangement joins TRBV9 to TRBJ2-1; D remains ambiguous. The CDR3 covers 9 residues. V lost 0 bases, J lost 14 bases, and 3 bases lay in between. Germline V lookup: CDR1 SGDLS, CDR2 YYNGEE. The CDR3 region is CASSVAKFF. The CDR3 region has the DNA TGTGCCAGCAGCGTAGCTAAGTTCTTC.

The genes are TRBV9 and TRBJ1-5; a possible D gene is TRBD1 (5 bases). This CDR3 region has 15 residues. Germline V gene lookup returns CDR1 SGDLS and CDR2 YYNGEE. The germline V and J ends were trimmed by 0 bases and 5 bases, with 12 bases remaining between them. CDR3 loop: CASSVAGLMDQPQHF. CDR3 sequence (DNA): TGTGCCAGCAGCGTAGCAGGGTTAATGGATCAGCCCCAGCATTTT. The full variable domain, with the rest looked up from reference TRBV9 and TRBJ1-5, is DSGVTQTPKHLITATGQRVTLRCSPRSGDLSVYWYQQSLDQGLQFLIQYYNGEERAKGNILERFSAQQFPDLHSELNLSSLELGDSALYFCASSVAGLMDQPQHFGDGTRLSIL.

This chain connects TRBV7-9 to TRBJ1-5; D unclear. CDR3 length: 13 residues. V was cut by 1 base and J by 11 bases, with 12 bases left in between. The germline V gene encodes CDR1 SEHNR and CDR2 FQNEAQ (reference sequence). The CDR3 coding sequence is TGTGCCAGCAGCTTAGGGTACTCGGAGGCCCAGCATTTT. Translated: CASSLGYSEAQHF.

The table lists this clone with a few counts. The chain carries TRBV27 and TRBJ1-2; D is ambiguous. This CDR3 has 14 amino acids. Germline CDR1 is MNHEY and CDR2 is SMNVEV (reference sequence). Trimming removed 5 bases from V and 8 bases from J, with 18 bases in between. The CDR3 protein is CASSPEALLSGYTF. The CDR3 bases are TGTGCCAGCAGTCCAGAGGCCCTTCTCAGCGGCTACACCTTC.

The rearrangement uses TRBV5-1 and TRBJ1-5, with D uncertain. Germline V gene lookup returns CDR1 SGHRS and CDR2 YFSETQ. Trimming pared 0 bases from V and 5 bases from J, leaving 6 bases between. This CDR3 contains 13 residues. The CDR3 reads CASSLEPDQPQHF. CDR3 nucleotide sequence: TGCGCCAGCAGCTTGGAGCCCGATCAGCCCCAGCATTTT.

The genes are TRBV5-1 and TRBJ1-1, with TRBD1 identical over 7 bases. Germline V CDR1 and CDR2: SGHRS, YFSETQ. The length of the CDR3 is 13 residues. J gave up 5 bases and V 2 bases, and 3 bases lay outside the gene matches. CDR3 sequence: CASSFTRGTEAFF. Written as DNA, the CDR3 is TGCGCCAGCAGCTTTACCAGGGGGACTGAAGCTTTCTTT.

This chain connects TRBV4-1 to TRBJ1-5, with TRBD1 matching over 7 bases. Germline lookup yields CDR1 MGHRA and CDR2 YSYEKL. The CDR3 length is 17 residues. With V trimmed by 0 bases and J by 3 bases, 8 bases remained unmatched. The CDR3 DNA sequence: TGCGCCAGCAGCCAAGAGACCGTGACAGGGATCAATCAGCCCCAGCATTTT. It translates to CASSQETVTGINQPQHF.

The CDR3 DNA follows: TGTGCCAACCCCCAGGGGAGGAAGCTGGCTTTCTTT. Protein: CANPQGRKLAFF. The chain carries TRBV25-1 and TRBJ1-1; a weak D match, TRBD1 (6 bases). V was pared by 10 bases and J by 11 bases, with 20 bases between. The germline V gene has CDR1 MGHDK and CDR2 SYGVNS. This CDR3 region has 12 residues.

CDR3 in DNA: TGTGCCAGCAGCCCAGCCGGGACAGGGCGATATGGCTACACCTTC. It translates to CASSPAGTGRYGYTF. The chain links TRBV7-9 to TRBJ1-2; 9 positions match TRBD1. J lost 5 bases, V lost 5 bases, and 9 bases had no gene match. The CDR3 runs 15 residues. Germline lookup yields CDR1 SEHNR and CDR2 FQNEAQ (reference sequence).

This chain links TRBV7-6 with TRBJ2-7, with D possibly TRBD1 on 5 matching bases. The V end was cut by 1 base, the J end by 1 base, with 14 bases between. Germline V gene sequence: CDR1 SGHVS, CDR2 FNYEAQ. The CDR3 contains 16 residues. CDR3 amino acids: CASSLVYSAGSYEQYF. The DNA of the CDR3 is TGTGCCAGCAGCTTAGTTTATTCGGCAGGGTCCTACGAGCAGTACTTC.